This T cell receptor (beta chain) emerged from a study of T cell repertoires in cytomegalovirus infection (dated by TCRdb to about 2019). Study-wide context: Because public TCR beta signatures pointed to carriage of CMV infection together with the matching HLA type, the HLA type of each donor mattered for the analysis.

Sequencing instrument: Illumina HiSeq 1500. TCRdb reworked the public reads: Q25 trimming with fastp, MiXCR clone assembly, productive beta chains retained. Entries that share a CDR3 protein sequence are merged under the most common genes and DNA. The sample table shows about 98,000 distinct CDR3 sequences, and about 15% are seen once. 8% of the sample lies in the top ten. The full study reports these points: The ex vivo response was dominated by HLA-C-restricted CMV-specific TCR beta clonotypes, and the single most frequent clonotype in two of eight donors was supplied by these HLA-C-restricted clonotypes. Cumulative frequency of public TCR beta family members discriminated carriers of CMV infection plus the relevant HLA type in this cohort and an independent 352-donor cohort.

This clonotype showed up just a few times. What antigen it recognizes has not been identified. Within one base of it there is no much larger clone, and no base qualities were kept. Trimming takes 0 bases from V and 2 bases from J, and the germline ends sit 12 bases apart. The CDR3 contains 16 residues, cysteine and phenylalanine counted. Only the CDR3 DNA stays, 48 bases, in frame from base 1. From a lookup of the germline V gene, CDR1 and CDR2 are SGHTA and FQGNSA. Recombination connected TRBV7-2 to TRBJ2-3; no confident D gene assignment can be made. The TCR originated in a human donor in good health (CMV status not recorded). Some clones in this sample may be carry-over from other donors' samples. Material: PBMCs. CDR3 protein: CASSLARTFLTDTQYF. The nucleotides are TGTGCCAGCAGCTTAGCGCGGACCTTCCTCACAGATACGCAGTATTTT.